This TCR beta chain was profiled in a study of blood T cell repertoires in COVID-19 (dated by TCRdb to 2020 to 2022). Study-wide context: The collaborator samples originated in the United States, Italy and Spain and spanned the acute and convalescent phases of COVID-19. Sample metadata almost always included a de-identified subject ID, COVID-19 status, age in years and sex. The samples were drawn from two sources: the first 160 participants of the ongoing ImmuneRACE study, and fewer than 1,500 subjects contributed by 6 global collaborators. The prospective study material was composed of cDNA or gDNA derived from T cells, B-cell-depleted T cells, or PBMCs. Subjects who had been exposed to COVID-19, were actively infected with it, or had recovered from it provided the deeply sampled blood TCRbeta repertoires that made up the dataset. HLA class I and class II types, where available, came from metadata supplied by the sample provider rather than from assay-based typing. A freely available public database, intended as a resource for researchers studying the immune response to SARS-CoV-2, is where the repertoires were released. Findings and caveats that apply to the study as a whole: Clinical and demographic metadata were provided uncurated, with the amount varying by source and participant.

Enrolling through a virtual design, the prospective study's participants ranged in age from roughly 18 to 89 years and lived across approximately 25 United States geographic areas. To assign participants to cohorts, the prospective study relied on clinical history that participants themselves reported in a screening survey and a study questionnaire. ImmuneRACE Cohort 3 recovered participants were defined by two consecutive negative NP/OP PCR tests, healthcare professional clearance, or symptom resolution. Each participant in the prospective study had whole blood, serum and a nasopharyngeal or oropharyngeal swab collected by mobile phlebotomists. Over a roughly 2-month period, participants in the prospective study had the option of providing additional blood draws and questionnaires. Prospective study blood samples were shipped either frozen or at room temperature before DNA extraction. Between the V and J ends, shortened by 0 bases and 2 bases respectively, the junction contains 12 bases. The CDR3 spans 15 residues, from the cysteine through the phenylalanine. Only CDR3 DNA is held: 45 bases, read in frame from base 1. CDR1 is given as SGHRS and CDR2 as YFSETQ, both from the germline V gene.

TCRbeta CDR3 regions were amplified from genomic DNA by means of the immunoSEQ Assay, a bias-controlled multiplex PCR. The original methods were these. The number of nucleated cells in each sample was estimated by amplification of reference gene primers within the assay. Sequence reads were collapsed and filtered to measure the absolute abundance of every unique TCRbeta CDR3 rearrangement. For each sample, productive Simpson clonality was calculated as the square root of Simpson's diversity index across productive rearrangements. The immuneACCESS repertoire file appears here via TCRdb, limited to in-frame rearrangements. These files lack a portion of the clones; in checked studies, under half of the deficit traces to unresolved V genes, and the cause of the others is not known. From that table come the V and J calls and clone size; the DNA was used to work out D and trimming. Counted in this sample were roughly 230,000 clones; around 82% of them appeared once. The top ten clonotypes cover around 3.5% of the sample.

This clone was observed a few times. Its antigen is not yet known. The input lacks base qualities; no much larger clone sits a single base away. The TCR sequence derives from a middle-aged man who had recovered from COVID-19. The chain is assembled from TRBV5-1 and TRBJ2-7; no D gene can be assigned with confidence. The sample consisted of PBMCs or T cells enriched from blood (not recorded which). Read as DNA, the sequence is TGCGCCAGCAGCTTGGATATGAGGAACCCCTACGAGCAGTACTTC. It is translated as CASSLDMRNPYEQYF.